This T cell receptor beta chain was sequenced for a study of T cell responses to AZD1222 COVID-19 vaccine. Assay used: immunoSEQ multiplex PCR; TCRdb lists only in-frame clones, some missing. Counted here are fewer than 120,000 clones, 87% occurring once; the ten biggest clones make up 2.5% to 3.5%. V lost 4 bases and J lost 7, with 17 bases in between. The V gene's germline CDR1 is MNHEY and CDR2 SMNVEV (reference sequence). The CDR3 spans 16 residues. This chain connects TRBV27 to TRBJ1-6; D possibly corresponds to TRBD1 (6 bases). Sequenced here: peripheral blood, sampled on day 0 of AZD1222 vaccination. The clonotype originates from an adult in good health. In DNA form, the CDR3 reads TGTGCCAGCAGTTCGATCGCGACAGGCCAGAATTCACCCCTCCACTTT. Encoded protein: CASSSIATGQNSPLHF.